These 27 T cell receptor beta chains were sequenced from one sample in a study of blood T cell repertoires in COVID-19. Measured with immunoSEQ multiplex PCR; TCRdb has only the in-frame clones, and not every one. The table has about 28,000 clones, about 85% seen once. Source material: peripheral blood. All receptors come from a human donor in a cohort sampled during active COVID-19.

This clone was detected a few times. The J gene is TRBJ1-1, the V gene TRBV11-2, with no clear D. The CDR3 runs to 11 residues. Trimming took off 5 bases at V and 7 bases at J, with 8 bases between the two ends. Germline V lookup: CDR1 SGHAT, CDR2 FQNNGV. The DNA of the CDR3 is TGTGCCAGCAGCATAACAGTTGAAGCTTTCTTT. It is translated as CASSITVEAFF.

The chain combines TRBV30 with TRBJ1-6, with 8 bases aligning to TRBD1. The germline gives CDR1 GTSNPN, CDR2 SVGIG (reference sequence). V trimming: 3 bases; J trimming: 6 bases; junction bases outside the gene matches: 4. The CDR3 has 14 amino acids. The CDR3 nucleotides read TGTGCCTGGAGCCCGGGACAGGTTAATTCACCCCTCCACTTT. It specifies CAWSPGQVNSPLHF.

The V gene is TRBV2, the J gene TRBJ2-7; 10 bases agree with TRBD1. Germline loops: CDR1 SNHLY, CDR2 FYNNEI. The CDR3 length is 15 residues. Trimming removed 7 bases from V and 3 bases from J; junction bases left unmatched: 9. Here the CDR3 DNA reads TGTGCCAGCACCATGAGGGGGACAGGGGTCTACGAGCAGTACTTC. Translated, it gives CASTMRGTGVYEQYF.

J is TRBJ2-1 and V is TRBV7-2, with D hard to call. In germline, CDR1 is SGHTA, CDR2 FQGNSA. The CDR3 is made up of 13 amino acids. V lost 5 bases, J lost 2 bases, and 7 bases lay in between. CDR3 coding DNA: TGTGCCAGCAGCCGTATTGCCTACAATGAGCAGTTCTTC. Its translation: CASSRIAYNEQFF. The whole variable domain, filled in from reference TRBV7-2 and TRBJ2-1, reads GAGVSQSPSNKVTEKGKDVELRCDPISGHTALYWYRQSLGQGLEFLIYFQGNSAPDKSGLPSDRFSAERTGGSVSTLTIQRTQQEDSAVYLCASSRIAYNEQFFGPGTRLTVL.

This clone occurred once. V usage is TRBV23-1 and J usage is TRBJ1-3; D is unclear. TRBV23-1 is placed among ORFs of uncertain function. The CDR3 totals 17 residues. Trimming removed 0 bases from V and 2 bases from J, with 14 bases in between. The CDR3 sequence: CASSQSPGAGTGNTIYF. The DNA of the CDR3 is TGCGCCAGCAGTCAATCGCCAGGCGCCGGGACTGGAAACACCATATATTTT.

The chain couples TRBV7-9 to TRBJ1-6; 9 bases are a match to TRBD1. J gave up 6 bases and V 6 bases, and 3 bases lay outside the gene matches. Germline V gene sequence: CDR1 SEHNR, CDR2 FQNEAQ (reference sequence). The length of the CDR3 is 14 residues. The CDR3, as DNA: TGTGCCAGCAGGCCGACAGGGGGTAATTCACCCCTCCACTTT. Its protein is CASRPTGGNSPLHF. Using reference TRBV7-9 and TRBJ1-6 for the parts outside the CDR3, the full variable domain is DTGVSQNPRHKITKRGQNVTFRCDPISEHNRLYWYRQTLGQGPEFLTYFQNEAQLEKSRLLSDRFSAERPKGSFSTLEIQRTEQGDSAMYLCASRPTGGNSPLHFGNGTRLTVT.

By share of the sample, this clone is medium-sized. Germline and junction disagree at one end, which may indicate a read error. The chain recombines TRBV7-7 with TRBJ2-3; maybe TRBD1 (6 bases). The CDR3 has 15 residues. CDR1 and CDR2 from the germline V gene are SSHAT and FNYEAQ (reference sequence). CDR3 amino acids: CASSLAGGPTDTQYF. In DNA form, the CDR3 reads TGTGCTAGCAGCTTAGCTGGGGGCCCGACAGATACGCAGTATTTT.

The chain couples TRBV4-3 to TRBJ1-4, with unresolved D. Germline CDR1 and CDR2: LGHNA and YSLEER. V lost 0 bases and J 0 bases, leaving 8 bases between the germline ends. The length of the CDR3 is 16 residues. CDR3 DNA: TGCGCCAGCAGCCAAGATGGGGAGGCAACTAATGAAAAACTGTTTTTT. This sequence encodes CASSQDGEATNEKLFF.

The chain couples TRBV4-2 to TRBJ1-3; weak D call: TRBD1 (5 bases). The CDR3 runs to 13 residues. V lost 7 bases, J lost 4 bases, and 11 bases lay in between. Germline V CDR1 and CDR2: LGHNA, YNFKEQ. The CDR3 DNA sequence: TGTGCCAGCACCTCGGGGGTCGGAAACACCATATATTTT. Translation: CASTSGVGNTIYF.

The rearrangement joins TRBV6-2 or TRBV6-3 to TRBJ2-7; possibly TRBD1 for D (6 bases). V was pared by 2 bases and J by 2 bases, with 16 bases between. CDR1 and CDR2 from the germline V gene are MNHEY and SVGEGT. The CDR3 has 16 amino acids. The CDR3, as DNA: TGTGCCAGCAGTTACCAGATAGGACAGAAGGCCTACGAGCAGTACTTC. As protein: CASSYQIGQKAYEQYF.

This chain uses TRBV4-2 with TRBJ2-5; D might be TRBD2 (6 bases). CDR1 is LGHNA, CDR2 YNFKEQ, per germline. The germline V and J ends were trimmed by 5 bases and 0 bases, with 10 bases remaining between them. CDR3 size: 14 residues. The CDR3 here is CASSARGYQETQYF. Written as DNA, the CDR3 is TGTGCCAGCAGCGCCCGGGGGTACCAAGAGACCCAGTACTTC.

J is TRBJ2-3 and V is TRBV2; 10 bases align to TRBD2. The germline V gene encodes CDR1 SNHLY and CDR2 FYNNEI. The J segment lost 1 base and the V segment lost 8 bases, leaving 3 bases of the junction unmatched. This CDR3 is built from 14 residues. CDR3 DNA: TGTGCCAGCCCTAGCGGGGGAGGCACAGATACGCAGTATTTT. Translation: CASPSGGGTDTQYF.

For the CDR3, the DNA is TGTGCCAGCAGCTTAGGACGCGGCACTGAAGCTTTCTTT. It encodes CASSLGRGTEAFF. This chain connects TRBV13 to TRBJ1-1; D remains ambiguous. Trimming cost V 0 bases and J 4 bases, with 6 bases left between them. Germline CDR1 reads PRHDT; CDR2 reads FYEKMQ (reference sequence). CDR3 length equals 13 residues. The variable domain in full, completed from reference TRBV13 and TRBJ1-1, reads AAGVIQSPRHLIKEKRETATLKCYPIPRHDTVYWYQQGPGQDPQFLISFYEKMQSDKGSIPDRFSAQQFSDYHSELNMSSLELGDSALYFCASSLGRGTEAFFGQGTRLTVV.

The chain combines TRBV5-4 with TRBJ1-6, with 7 bases lining up with TRBD1. The CDR3 is 15 residues long. The J segment lost 7 bases and the V segment lost 2 bases, leaving 6 bases of the junction unmatched. Germline CDR1 SGHNT, CDR2 YYREEE (reference sequence). In nucleotides, the CDR3 is TGTGCCAGCAGCTTCCGGGACAGCGTAAATTCACCCCTCCACTTT. It translates to CASSFRDSVNSPLHF.

This sequence joins TRBV11-2 and TRBJ2-1; maybe TRBD2 (6 bases). Germline CDR1 SGHAT, CDR2 FQNNGV. The CDR3 covers 16 residues. V lost 7 bases and J lost 10, with 26 bases in between. The CDR3 sequence: CASIKSGTQGGMEQFF. CDR3 nucleotide sequence: TGTGCCAGCATTAAGTCCGGGACCCAGGGAGGTATGGAGCAGTTCTTC.

This chain joins TRBV11-1 and TRBJ2-7; 12 nucleotides align to TRBD1. Germline V CDR1 and CDR2: SGHAT, FQDESV (reference sequence). The CDR3 spans 16 residues. Unmatched junction bases numbered 5, after V lost 3 bases and J lost 2 bases. The CDR3 region is CASSLPGQGAPYEQYF. CDR3 nucleotide sequence: TGTGCCAGCAGCTTGCCGGGACAGGGGGCCCCCTACGAGCAGTACTTC.

The chain links TRBV7-9 to TRBJ1-6, with 11 positions matching TRBD1. The V gene's germline CDR1 is SEHNR and CDR2 FQNEAQ (reference sequence). With V trimmed by 1 base and J by 5 bases, 1 base remained unmatched. The CDR3 has 16 amino acids. This CDR3 is CASSLGDRGNNSPLHF. In DNA form, the CDR3 reads TGTGCCAGCAGCTTAGGGGACAGGGGGAATAATTCACCCCTCCACTTT.

J is TRBJ1-2 and V is TRBV2, with 7 bases that match TRBD1. Germline values: CDR1 SNHLY, CDR2 FYNNEI. The CDR3 totals 14 residues. Trimming took 6 bases from V and 0 from J; bases not matched to a gene: 4. The CDR3 bases are TGTGCCAGCAGGGGGGACAGTTCTAACTATGGCTACACCTTC. It is translated as CASRGDSSNYGYTF.

The V gene is TRBV4-3, the J gene TRBJ2-3; 10 bases fit TRBD2. There are 16 residues in the CDR3. V lost 5 bases, J lost 4 bases, and 9 bases stayed unmatched. CDR1 LGHNA and CDR2 YSLEER come from the germline V gene. The CDR3 loop reads CASSKASSGGADTQYF. CDR3 nucleotide sequence: TGCGCCAGCAGCAAAGCCTCTAGCGGGGGAGCAGATACGCAGTATTTT.

This sequence joins TRBV24-1 and TRBJ2-7; the D gene is possibly TRBD2 (7 bases). V shed 3 bases and J shed 6 bases, with 11 bases lying between them. The germline V gene has CDR1 KGHDR and CDR2 SFDVKD. The CDR3 has 13 amino acids. The CDR3 bases are TGTGCCACCAGTGATGGGGGGGGGCTCGAGCAGTACTTC. This codes for CATSDGGGLEQYF.

The sample holds a few counts of this clone. This sequence joins TRBV2 and TRBJ2-1; 7 nucleotides agree with TRBD2. This CDR3 is built from 13 residues. The J segment lost 7 bases and the V segment lost 8 bases, leaving 8 bases of the junction unmatched. Germline V lookup: CDR1 SNHLY, CDR2 FYNNEI. In DNA, the CDR3 is TGTGCCAGCGGGGGAAGACTAGCAAATGAGCAGTTCTTC. It is translated as CASGGRLANEQFF.

This chain links TRBV10-3 with TRBJ2-7, with a weak D call TRBD2 (5 bases). Germline CDR1 reads ENHRY; CDR2 reads SYGVKD. CDR3 length: 16 amino acids. Trimming removed 0 bases at V and 6 bases at J, with 18 bases between. DNA of the CDR3: TGTGCCATCAGTGAGTCGACAAGCGGACCTTCGGGCGAGCAGTACTTC. As protein: CAISESTSGPSGEQYF.

V and J are TRBV7-2 and TRBJ1-6, with D maybe TRBD1 (6 bases). Germline V gives CDR1 SGHTA, CDR2 FQGNSA. V lost 8 bases to trimming and J lost 7 bases, with 18 bases between them. CDR3 length equals 15 residues. CDR3 nucleotides: TGTGCCAGCGGCTGGGGGCCCAAGCAGAATTCACCCCTCCACTTT. This encodes CASGWGPKQNSPLHF.

V and J are TRBV2 and TRBJ2-7; D uncertain. The germline V gene encodes CDR1 SNHLY and CDR2 FYNNEI. The CDR3 has 12 amino acids. V was clipped by 5 bases and J by 5 bases, with 10 bases between them. Here the CDR3 DNA reads TGTGCCAGCAGTCACGGTATCGACGAGCAGTACTTC. Translating it yields CASSHGIDEQYF.

The chain is built from TRBV3-1 (or the pseudogene TRBV3-2) and TRBJ2-2; 13 bases match TRBD2. Germline V gene lookup returns CDR1 LGHDT and CDR2 YNNKEL (reference sequence). Losses at the gene ends were 2 bases for V and 5 bases for J; bases not matched to a gene: 8. CDR3 length: 18 amino acids. The CDR3, as DNA: TGTGCCAGCAGCCAAAGTTTGGGACTAGCGGGGCGGACCGGGGAGCTGTTTTTT. Translation gives CASSQSLGLAGRTGELFF.

The chain uses TRBV11-3 and TRBJ2-1, with 7 bases fitting TRBD1. V lost 5 bases and J lost 1; bases outside the gene matches: 5. CDR1 is SGHNT, CDR2 YENEEA, per germline. This CDR3 region has 15 residues. Written as DNA, the CDR3 is TGTGCCAGCAGCCCCTACAGGGGTTCCTACAATGAGCAGTTCTTC. Translated, it gives CASSPYRGSYNEQFF. The full variable domain, with the rest looked up from reference TRBV11-3 and TRBJ2-1, is EAGVVQSPRYKIIEKKQPVAFWCNPISGHNTLYWYLQNLGQGPELLIRYENEEAVDDSQLPKDRFSAERLKGVDSTLKIQPAELGDSAVYLCASSPYRGSYNEQFFGPGTRLTVL.

In this sample, this clone turned up once. The chain carries TRBV30 and TRBJ2-5, with 9 positions matching TRBD2. This CDR3 spans 15 amino acids. Germline CDR1 and CDR2: GTSNPN and SVGIG (reference sequence). The V gene end was trimmed by 1 base and the J gene end by 2 bases; junction bases not matched to a gene: 5. The CDR3 is CAWSGGSGGQETQYF. The CDR3 bases are TGTGCCTGGAGTGGGGGAAGCGGGGGGCAAGAGACCCAGTACTTC.